This passage covers 29 T cell receptor beta chains from one sample sequenced in a study of T-cell reconstitution after alpha-beta-depleted transplantation in children. Researchers prepared the TCRbeta library using unique molecular identifiers, the study reports. TCRdb independently ran MiXCR on the PCR reads; one entry per CDR3 protein. The profile shows about 91,000 distinct CDR3 sequences, approximately 9.2% of them singletons. Sequences were derived from PBMCs from the stem cell graft donor, sampled from the stem cell graft. The source of these receptors is a human donor who donated a stem cell graft to a child with congenital amegakaryocytic thrombocytopenia.

This clonotype was observed at least ten times. V usage is TRBV6-2 or TRBV6-3 and J usage is TRBJ2-1; the D is unclear. The CDR3 is 15 residues long. The V and J ends lost 7 bases and 0 bases respectively, with 13 bases between them. CDR1 and CDR2 (germline): MNHEY, SVGEGT. The CDR3 DNA reads TGTGCCAGCAACGGGCACCAGAGCTCCTACAATGAGCAGTTCTTC. Encoded protein: CASNGHQSSYNEQFF.

There are many counts of this clonotype. The V and J genes are TRBV6-2 or TRBV6-3 and TRBJ1-2; D is unclear. V lost 6 bases and J 4 bases, leaving 24 bases between the germline ends. Germline CDR1 and CDR2: MNHEY and SVGEGT. This CDR3 contains 17 residues. The CDR3 DNA reads TGTGCCAGCAGCCTGAGGAACCCCTCACCCGGGTCCTATGGCTACACCTTC. Protein product: CASSLRNPSPGSYGYTF.

This clonotype came up many times. V gene TRBV5-6 combines with J gene TRBJ1-2, with D unresolved. Germline V gene sequence: CDR1 SGHDT, CDR2 YYEEEE. V lost 4 bases, J lost 3 bases, and 13 bases lay in between. The CDR3 spans 14 residues. CDR3 coding DNA: TGTGCCAGCAGCCTCTGGGCCAGCGACTATGGCTACACCTTC. It translates to CASSLWASDYGYTF.

This clonotype was detected ten times or more. This sequence joins TRBV28 and TRBJ1-2, with D hard to call. The CDR3 covers 11 residues. Looked up from germline, CDR1 is MDHEN and CDR2 is SYDVKM. Trimming shortened V by 3 bases and J by 3 bases, and 2 bases separated the two germline ends. The CDR3 region has the DNA TGTGCCAGCAGTTTGGACTATGGCTACACCTTC. Translating it yields CASSLDYGYTF.

This clonotype was observed many times. The chain has TRBV11-2 and TRBJ2-4; 11 bases map to TRBD2. CDR1 is SGHAT, CDR2 FQNNGV, per germline. The CDR3 sequence is 14 residues long. Trimming removed 5 bases from V and 6 bases from J; junction bases left unmatched: 3. The CDR3 nucleotides are TGTGCCAGCAGCGCTAGCGGGAGGTCAAACATTCAGTACTTC. Protein sequence: CASSASGRSNIQYF.

This sequence joins TRBV18 and TRBJ2-1; D perhaps matches TRBD1 (6 bases). Germline values: CDR1 KGHSH, CDR2 LQKENI. The CDR3 is 14 residues long. The V end was cut by 2 bases, the J end by 3 bases, with 8 bases between. The chain's CDR3 is CASSPWDNYNEQFF. CDR3 nucleotide sequence: TGTGCCAGCTCACCATGGGACAACTACAATGAGCAGTTCTTC.

This clonotype was picked up many times. J is TRBJ2-1 and V is TRBV5-5; a weak D match, TRBD1 (6 bases). The CDR3 contains 11 residues. Germline V gene lookup returns CDR1 SGHKS and CDR2 YYEKEE (reference sequence). V lost 4 bases and J lost 10, with 9 bases in between. The chain's CDR3 is CASSHGTEQFF. CDR3 coding DNA: TGTGCCAGCAGCCACGGGACAGAGCAGTTCTTC.

In its sample, this clonotype was seen many times. V and J are TRBV29-1 and TRBJ2-1, with D perhaps TRBD1 (5 bases). In germline, CDR1 is SQVTM, CDR2 ANQGSEA. CDR3 length equals 11 residues. Between the trimmed V and J ends, which lost 2 bases and 6 bases, there was a span of 5 bases. CDR3 residues: CSVERGNEQFF. The CDR3 DNA is TGCAGCGTTGAAAGGGGCAATGAGCAGTTCTTC.

This clonotype has ten or more counts. The chain couples TRBV4-1 to TRBJ1-1; D is perhaps TRBD1 (6 bases). V gave up 1 base and J gave up 3 bases, with 15 bases separating them. This CDR3 is built from 16 residues. CDR1 and CDR2 (germline): MGHRA, YSYEKL. The CDR3 DNA reads as TGCGCCAGCAGCCAAGCGGAGACAGAGGGGGACACTGAAGCTTTCTTT. It specifies CASSQAETEGDTEAFF.

The gene calls are TRBV5-1 and TRBJ1-1, with D perhaps TRBD1 (6 bases). The CDR3 sequence is 15 residues long. Deletions cut 2 bases from V and 3 bases from J, with 14 bases between. Germline V lookup: CDR1 SGHRS, CDR2 YFSETQ. In nucleotides, the CDR3 is TGCGCCAGCAGCTTAGGTCCAGGGGTGGACACTGAAGCTTTCTTT. Translation gives CASSLGPGVDTEAFF.

This clonotype was counted ten times or more. This chain connects TRBV5-6 to TRBJ2-7, with D tentatively TRBD2 (5 bases). The CDR3 covers 16 residues. From germline, CDR1 is SGHDT and CDR2 YYEEEE. Trimming removed 4 bases at V and 0 bases at J, with 17 bases between. The CDR3, as DNA: TGTGCCAGCAGCCCGGATTGGGCCCGGGACTCCTACGAGCAGTACTTC. This translates into CASSPDWARDSYEQYF.

This clonotype was observed at least ten times. This sequence joins TRBV20-1 and TRBJ1-2; D gene unclear. The V gene lost 3 bases and the J gene lost 4 bases, with 9 bases spanning the gap. This CDR3 spans 12 amino acids. Germline V gene sequence: CDR1 DFQATT, CDR2 SNEGSKA (reference sequence). CDR3 nucleotides: TGCAGTGCTAGGTCCAAATTCTATGGCTACACCTTC. Translating it yields CSARSKFYGYTF.

The sample holds many counts of this clonotype. The chain employs TRBV5-1 and TRBJ2-7; the D gene is possibly TRBD1 (6 bases). This CDR3 has 19 residues. Trimming stripped 1 base from V and 1 base from J, with 24 bases between. Germline CDR1 is SGHRS and CDR2 is YFSETQ. CDR3 in amino acids: CASSLNGQFRRDGSYEQYF. For the CDR3, the DNA is TGCGCCAGCAGCTTGAACGGACAGTTTCGCCGGGACGGGTCCTACGAGCAGTACTTC.

This clonotype was counted many times. This rearrangement joins TRBV28 to TRBJ2-5; no definite D call. Trimming shortened V by 7 bases and J by 3 bases, and 15 bases separated the two germline ends. The CDR3 runs 14 residues. The V gene's germline CDR1 is MDHEN and CDR2 SYDVKM. CDR3 sequence reads: CASTDPGRKETQYF. The CDR3, as DNA: TGTGCCAGCACGGACCCTGGAAGAAAAGAGACCCAGTACTTC.

At least ten counts were recorded for this clonotype. The rearrangement links TRBV7-6 to TRBJ2-3; the D gene is possibly TRBD1 (7 bases). Deletions cut 5 bases from V and 4 bases from J, with 19 bases between. CDR1 and CDR2 from the germline V gene are SGHVS and FNYEAQ. There are 16 residues in the CDR3. The CDR3 DNA reads TGTGCCAGCAGCGCTTCAGGGGGGTCGCCGTCAGATACGCAGTATTTT. Translation: CASSASGGSPSDTQYF.

This clonotype was seen repeatedly, ten times or more. V usage is TRBV12-3 or TRBV12-4 and J usage is TRBJ1-5, with D possibly matching TRBD1 (5 bases). Between the trimmed V and J ends, which lost 1 base and 0 bases, there was a span of 10 bases. The CDR3 covers 16 residues. CDR3 coding DNA: TGTGCCAGCAGTTTAGGGGTGGGGGATAGCAATCAGCCCCAGCATTTT. It is translated as CASSLGVGDSNQPQHF.

Many counts were recorded for this clonotype. The chain is built from TRBV20-1 and TRBJ1-5, with 9 bases aligning to TRBD1. V was clipped by 0 bases and J by 7 bases; unmatched bases: 7. Germline-derived CDR1 and CDR2 are DFQATT and SNEGSKA (reference sequence). This CDR3 comprises 15 residues. The CDR3 nucleotides are TGCAGTGCTAGAGATCCGGGACAGGGAGGCCAGCCCCAGCATTTT. This encodes CSARDPGQGGQPQHF.

This clonotype was seen at least ten times. The gene calls are TRBV20-1 and TRBJ2-7; possible D gene TRBD2, 5 bases. The germline gives CDR1 DFQATT, CDR2 SNEGSKA (reference sequence). The V end was cut by 5 bases, the J end by 2 bases, with 19 bases between. The CDR3 has 15 residues. CDR3 in DNA: TGCAGTGCTCAGAAGGGAAGCGGCTCGGCCTACGAGCAGTACTTC. Translation gives CSAQKGSGSAYEQYF.

This clonotype was counted ten times or more. The V call is TRBV12-3 or TRBV12-4, the J call TRBJ2-7; D gene unclear. The V gene lost 3 bases and the J gene lost 4 bases, with 4 bases spanning the gap. The CDR3 is 11 amino acids. CDR3 DNA: TGTGCCAGCAGTTTTTTATACGAGCAGTACTTC. Amino acid sequence: CASSFLYEQYF.

In this sample, this clonotype turned up many times. CDR3 sequence reads: CASSQGSSTDTQYF. The CDR3 DNA follows: TGTGCCAGCAGCCAAGGATCTAGCACAGATACGCAGTATTTT. This chain connects TRBV3-1 to TRBJ2-3; D gene uncertain. Deletions cut 1 base from V and 0 bases from J, with 5 bases between. This CDR3 has 14 residues. The germline gives CDR1 LGHDT, CDR2 YNNKEL (reference sequence).

This clonotype was counted many times. The CDR3 reads CASSEAGAYNEQFF. The CDR3 DNA sequence: TGTGCCAGCAGTGAAGCGGGAGCCTACAATGAGCAGTTCTTC. The chain combines TRBV25-1 with TRBJ2-1; TRBD2 matches at 7 bases. Losses at the gene ends were 2 bases for V and 2 bases for J; bases not matched to a gene: 0. CDR1 and CDR2 from the germline V gene are MGHDK and SYGVNS. CDR3 size: 14 residues.

This clonotype was seen only a few times. Here the CDR3 reads CASSLPGPDEQYF. CDR3 coding DNA: TGTGCCAGCAGCTTACCGGGTCCCGACGAGCAGTACTTC. This sequence joins TRBV7-9 and TRBJ2-7; D uncertain. V was cut by 2 bases and J by 5 bases, with 10 bases left in between. Germline loops: CDR1 SEHNR, CDR2 FQNEAQ (reference sequence). CDR3 size: 13 residues.

This clonotype was counted ten times or more. The chain recombines TRBV20-1 with TRBJ2-3, with 7 positions matching TRBD1. V gave up 6 bases and J gave up 4 bases; unmatched junction bases: 10. Germline loops: CDR1 DFQATT, CDR2 SNEGSKA (reference sequence). CDR3 size: 14 residues. CDR3 sequence: CSAPAGTAPDTQYF. As DNA, the CDR3 is TGCAGTGCCCCCGCAGGGACAGCACCAGATACGCAGTATTTT.

This clonotype was observed many times. The V gene is TRBV20-1, the J gene TRBJ1-6; TRBD1 might be the D (5 bases). Germline V gene lookup returns CDR1 DFQATT and CDR2 SNEGSKA (reference sequence). V gave up 1 base and J gave up 0 bases, with 10 bases separating them. The CDR3 sequence is 16 residues long. This CDR3 is CSARGRAISYNSPLHF. The CDR3, as DNA: TGCAGTGCTAGAGGCAGGGCGATCTCCTATAATTCACCCCTCCACTTT.

Many counts were recorded for this clonotype. The V and J genes are TRBV15 and TRBJ1-5, with D uncertain. This CDR3 comprises 13 residues. Germline V gene lookup returns CDR1 LNHNV and CDR2 YYDKDF (reference sequence). The V and J ends lost 0 bases and 3 bases respectively, with 3 bases between them. CDR3 nucleotide sequence: TGTGCCACCAGCAGAGATGCCAATCAGCCCCAGCATTTT. This sequence encodes CATSRDANQPQHF.

As regards this clonotype: At one end the junction does not follow the germline gene, possibly because of a read error. The chain combines TRBV4-2 with TRBJ1-5; D is uncertain. Germline values: CDR1 LGHNA, CDR2 YNFKEQ. The CDR3 length is 14 residues. This CDR3 is CASSQRFSNQPQHF. The CDR3 DNA sequence: TGTGCCAGCAGCCAACGCTTTAGCAATCAGCCCCAGCATTTC.

The genes are TRBV14 and TRBJ2-3; D gene ambiguous. The ends were cut back, 4 bases at V and 0 bases at J, with 11 bases in the middle. Germline V gene data show CDR1 as SGHDN and CDR2 as FVKESK. The CDR3 contains 15 residues. CDR3 residues: CASSPLGVSTDTQYF. In nucleotides, the CDR3 is TGTGCCAGCAGCCCCCTCGGAGTTAGCACAGATACGCAGTATTTT.

This clonotype was counted many times. V and J are TRBV28 and TRBJ2-1; TRBD2 aligns across 10 bases. V lost 6 bases, J lost 9 bases, and 8 bases stayed unmatched. CDR3 length equals 14 residues. Germline V gene sequence: CDR1 MDHEN, CDR2 SYDVKM. This CDR3 is CASSQKGLAAEQFF. The CDR3 nucleotides are TGTGCCAGCAGCCAAAAAGGACTAGCGGCTGAGCAGTTCTTC.

This chain joins TRBV3-1 and TRBJ2-1; a possible D gene is TRBD2 (6 bases). The germline V and J ends were trimmed by 4 bases and 0 bases, with 19 bases remaining between them. In germline, CDR1 is LGHDT, CDR2 YNNKEL (reference sequence). The CDR3 spans 18 residues. DNA of the CDR3: TGTGCCAGCAGCCCGTACCCTAATAGCGGTAGCTCCTACAATGAGCAGTTCTTC. Translating it yields CASSPYPNSGSSYNEQFF.